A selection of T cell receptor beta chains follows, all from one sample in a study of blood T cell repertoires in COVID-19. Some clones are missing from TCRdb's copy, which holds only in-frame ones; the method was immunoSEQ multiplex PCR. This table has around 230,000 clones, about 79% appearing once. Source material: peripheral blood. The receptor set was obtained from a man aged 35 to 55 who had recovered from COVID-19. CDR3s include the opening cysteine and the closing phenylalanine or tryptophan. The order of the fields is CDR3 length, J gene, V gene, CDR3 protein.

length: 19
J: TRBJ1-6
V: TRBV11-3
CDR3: CASSLGGTRASSYNSPLHF

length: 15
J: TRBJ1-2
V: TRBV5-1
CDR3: CASSLTRTGSYGYTF

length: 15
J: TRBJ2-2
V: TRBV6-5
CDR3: CASTYEPYGTGELFF

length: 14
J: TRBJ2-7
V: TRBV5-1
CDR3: CASRRGTQDYEQYF

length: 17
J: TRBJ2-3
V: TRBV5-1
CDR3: CASSSGHLKFSTDTQYF

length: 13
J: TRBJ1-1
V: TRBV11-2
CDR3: CASSSGVNTEAFF

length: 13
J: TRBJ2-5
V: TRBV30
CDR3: CAWGRGPGETQYF

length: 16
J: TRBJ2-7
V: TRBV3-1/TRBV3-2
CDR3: CASSSSSGRGGYEQYF

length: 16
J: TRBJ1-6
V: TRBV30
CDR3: CAWSVSDRGYNSPLHF

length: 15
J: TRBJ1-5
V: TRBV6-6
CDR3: CASSSTGTGEQPQHF

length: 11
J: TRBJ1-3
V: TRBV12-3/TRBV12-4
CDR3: CASSFARTIYF

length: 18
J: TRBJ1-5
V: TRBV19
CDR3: CASSLGTAGAAGNQPQHF

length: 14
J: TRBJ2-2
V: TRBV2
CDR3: CASNQPPDTGELFF

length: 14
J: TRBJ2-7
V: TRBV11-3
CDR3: CASSPWDRAYEQYF

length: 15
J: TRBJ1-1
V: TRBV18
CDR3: CASSPAADGRVGAFF

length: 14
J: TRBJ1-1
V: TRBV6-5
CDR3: CASSLLTGDTEAFF

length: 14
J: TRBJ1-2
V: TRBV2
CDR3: CATSQGAIRYGYTF

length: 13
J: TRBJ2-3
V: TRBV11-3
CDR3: CASSVGLADTQYF

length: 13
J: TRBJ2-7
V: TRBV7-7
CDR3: CASSLAGVNEQYF

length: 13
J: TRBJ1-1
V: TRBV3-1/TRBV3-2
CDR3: CASSQAGDTEAFF

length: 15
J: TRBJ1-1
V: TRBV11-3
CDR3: CASSYGQGQNTEAFF

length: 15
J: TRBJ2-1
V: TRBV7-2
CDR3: CASSRGRRLDNEQFF

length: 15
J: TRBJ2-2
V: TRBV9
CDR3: CASSPEDYFTGELFF

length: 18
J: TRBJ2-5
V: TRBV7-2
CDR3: CASSLEGTSRTGGETQYF

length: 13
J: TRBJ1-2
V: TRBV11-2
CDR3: CASSSSGNYGYTF

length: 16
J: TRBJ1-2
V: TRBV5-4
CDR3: CASSLAPDRGRSGYTF

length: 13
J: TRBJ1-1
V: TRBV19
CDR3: CASVGRRGTEAFF

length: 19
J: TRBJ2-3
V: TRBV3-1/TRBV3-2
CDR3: CASSLQIAGGRGRTDTQYF

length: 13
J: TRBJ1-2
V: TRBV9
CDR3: CASSVNRQYGYTF

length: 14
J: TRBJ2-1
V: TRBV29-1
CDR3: CSASDRGGYNEQFF

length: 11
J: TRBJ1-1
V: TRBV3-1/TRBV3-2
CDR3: CASSTTGGAFF

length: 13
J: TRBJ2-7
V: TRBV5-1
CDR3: CASSFSDNYEQYF

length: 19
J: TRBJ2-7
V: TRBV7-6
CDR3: CASSLWGGLAEKTPYEQYF

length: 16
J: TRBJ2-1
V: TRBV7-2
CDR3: CASSLGLGAASAEQFF

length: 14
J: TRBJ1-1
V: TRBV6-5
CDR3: CASSQGVANTEAFF

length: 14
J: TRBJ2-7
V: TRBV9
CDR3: CASSAQQGFYEQYF

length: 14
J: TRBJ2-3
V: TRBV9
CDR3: CASSISGSTDTQYF

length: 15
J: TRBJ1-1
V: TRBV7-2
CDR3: CASSLRAGGYTEAFF

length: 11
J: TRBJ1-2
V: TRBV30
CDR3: CAWGTVYGYTF

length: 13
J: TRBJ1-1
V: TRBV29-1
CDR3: CSVEQALDTEAFF

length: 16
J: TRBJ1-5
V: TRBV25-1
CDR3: CASSPTGGNPNQPQHF

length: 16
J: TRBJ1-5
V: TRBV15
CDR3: CATSRDVGAGNQPQHF

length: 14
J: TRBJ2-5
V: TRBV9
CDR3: CASSVGLNGETQYF

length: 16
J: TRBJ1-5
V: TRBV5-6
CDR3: CASSEWTGISNQPQHF

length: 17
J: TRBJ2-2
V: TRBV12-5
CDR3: CASATPGTGLNTGELFF

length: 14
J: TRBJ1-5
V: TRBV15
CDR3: CATTDSYSNQPQHF

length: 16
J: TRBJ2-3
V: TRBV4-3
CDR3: CASSQSPLAGVDTQYF

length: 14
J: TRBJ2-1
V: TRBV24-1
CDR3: CATGGQGGDNEQFF

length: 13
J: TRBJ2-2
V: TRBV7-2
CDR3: CASSDLAAGELFF

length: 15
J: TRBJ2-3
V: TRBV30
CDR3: CAWSVRGSITDTQYF

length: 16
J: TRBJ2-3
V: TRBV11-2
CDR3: CASSPVPGESTDTQYF

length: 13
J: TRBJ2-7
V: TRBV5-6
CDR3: CASSLERRGEQYF

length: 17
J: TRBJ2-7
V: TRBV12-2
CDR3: CASRLGGASGSIHEQYF

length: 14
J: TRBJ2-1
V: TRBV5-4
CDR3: CASSWTGAGNEQFF